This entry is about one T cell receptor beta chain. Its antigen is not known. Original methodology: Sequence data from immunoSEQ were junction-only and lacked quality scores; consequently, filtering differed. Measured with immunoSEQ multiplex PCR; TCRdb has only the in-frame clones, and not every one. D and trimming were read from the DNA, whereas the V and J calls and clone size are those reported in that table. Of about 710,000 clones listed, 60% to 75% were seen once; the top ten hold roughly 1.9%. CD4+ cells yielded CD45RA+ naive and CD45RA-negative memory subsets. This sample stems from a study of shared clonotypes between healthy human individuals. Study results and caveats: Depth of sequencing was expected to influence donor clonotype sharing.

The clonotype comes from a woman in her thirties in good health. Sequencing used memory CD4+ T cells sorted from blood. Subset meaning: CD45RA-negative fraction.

CDR3: CASSLVAGSVTEAFF. The CDR3 DNA reads TGCGCCAGCAGCTTGGTGGCAGGGTCGGTCACTGAAGCTTTCTTT. This chain uses TRBV5-1 with TRBJ1-1; D is possibly TRBD1 (5 bases). The CDR3 contains 15 residues. CDR1 is SGHRS, CDR2 YFSETQ, per germline. V lost 0 bases to trimming and J lost 4 bases, with 13 bases between them.